This T cell receptor beta chain was captured in a study of T cells in Graves' hyperthyroidism and ophthalmopathy. General study findings and limits: Ophthalmopathy was predicted by the model a median of roughly 6.7 months ahead of onset. Patients with ophthalmopathy were separated from those with stable hyperthyroidism by a 13 V-J model.

Germline trimming cut 6 bases from V and 6 bases from J; bases unmatched to any gene: 5. Germline V gene data show CDR1 as DFQATT and CDR2 as SNEGSKA (reference sequence). This CDR3 comprises 11 residues. As for this clonotype: The antigen is not known.

Amplification targeted TCR beta CDR3 regions from RNA transcripts. TCR CDR3 underwent first-round RT-PCR with the HTBI primer set. TCRdb independently ran MiXCR on the multiplex PCR reads; one entry per CDR3 protein. There are 450,000 to 700,000 distinct CDR3 sequences in the sample; roughly 50% occur only once, and around 19% lies in the top ten. Patients having uncontrolled infection, another autoimmune disease, pregnancy or lactation were not included. Sample: peripheral blood or thyroid tissue (not recorded which). V usage is TRBV20-1 and J usage is TRBJ2-7; 7 positions match TRBD2. The sequence came from an adult woman with Graves' disease, either hyperthyroidism or ophthalmopathy (not recorded which). The CDR3 sequence: CSARSGTEQYF. The CDR3 DNA reads TGCAGTGCCAGGAGCGGGACCGAGCAGTACTTC.